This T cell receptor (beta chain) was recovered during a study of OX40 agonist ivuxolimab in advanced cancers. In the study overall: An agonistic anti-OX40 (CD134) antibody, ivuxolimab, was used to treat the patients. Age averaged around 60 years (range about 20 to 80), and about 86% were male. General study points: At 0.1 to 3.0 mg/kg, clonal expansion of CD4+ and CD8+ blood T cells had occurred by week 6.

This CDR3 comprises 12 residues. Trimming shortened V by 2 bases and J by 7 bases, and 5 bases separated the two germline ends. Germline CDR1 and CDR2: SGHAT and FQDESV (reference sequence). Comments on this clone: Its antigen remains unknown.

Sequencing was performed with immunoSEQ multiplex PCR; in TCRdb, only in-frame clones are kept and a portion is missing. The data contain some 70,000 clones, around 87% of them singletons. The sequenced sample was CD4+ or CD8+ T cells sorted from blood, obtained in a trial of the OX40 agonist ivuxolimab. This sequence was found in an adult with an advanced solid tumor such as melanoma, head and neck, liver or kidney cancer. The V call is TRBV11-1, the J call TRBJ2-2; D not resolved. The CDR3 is CASSLSGGELFF. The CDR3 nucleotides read TGTGCCAGCAGCTTATCTGGCGGGGAGCTGTTTTTT.